This T cell receptor beta chain derives from a study of T-cell memory formation after mild COVID-19. Sample barcodes and UMIs were carried by the TCR alpha and TCR beta cDNA libraries that 5'RACE generated with constant-segment primers. TCRdb re-called the 5' RACE reads through MiXCR, storing one row per CDR3 protein. The sample yields about half a million distinct CDR3 sequences, roughly 18% seen once. Findings of the study overall: Contracting CD4+ clones were located mainly in CM and EM, and CD8+ clones in EMRA. Clones contracting across day 15 to 85 had a balanced CD4/CD8 profile; later expanding clones leaned CD4+. The SARS-CoV-2 specificity of second-wave clones reaching peak at day 37 remained unverified.

This clonotype occurred a few times. Its target is unknown. V was trimmed by 4 bases and J by 6 bases, leaving 23 bases between them. The CDR3 extends over 17 amino acids. Germline V gives CDR1 MGHRA, CDR2 YSYEKL. Sequenced material: PBMCs or a T cell subset sorted from them (not recorded which). The origin of this receptor is an adult woman who had mild COVID-19 (a few samples of this study predate the infection). Cell type and time point are not known. The chain links TRBV4-1 to TRBJ2-3, with D hard to call. The CDR3 DNA reads TGCGCCAGCAGCCTTACCAATCGACCGGGCCCGTCCGATACGCAGTATTTT. This gives the protein CASSLTNRPGPSDTQYF.